This T cell receptor (beta chain) came from a study of human T cells and chemical hapten exposure. Germline CDR1 reads SGHTA; CDR2 reads FQGNSA. The V and J ends lost 3 bases and 1 base respectively, with 9 bases between them. This CDR3 region has 14 residues. Time point of the sample: patch test 1, 2 weeks after DPC sensitization. Treatment here: therapeutic diphenylcyclopropenone sensitization with weekly scalp DPC. MiXCR, run by TCRdb on the RACE reads, gives a single entry per CDR3 protein. The sample yields 380,000 or so distinct CDR3 sequences, approximately 4.4% seen once. This chain connects TRBV7-2 to TRBJ2-5, with D unclear. Sequencing used whole blood, obtained in connection with sensitization to the hapten diphenylcyclopropenone (DPC). This TCR was sampled from a woman between 50 and 59 years old with alopecia areata. Some clones in this sample may be carry-over from other donors' samples. The CDR3 sequence: CASSFDISQETQYF. The CDR3 DNA follows: TGTGCCAGCAGCTTTGACATAAGCCAAGAGACCCAGTACTTC.